The present T cell receptor beta chain was sequenced within a study of T cell repertoires in cytomegalovirus infection. Study-level information: An indication of both CMV infection and matching HLA type came from public TCR beta signatures.

Using its own MiXCR run on the reads, TCRdb lists one record per CDR3 protein. The repertoire holds 500,000 or so distinct CDR3 sequences, with 15% to 20% as singletons. Study-wide points: Pooled public TCR beta family frequency picked out CMV carriers with the relevant HLA. CMV-specific TCR beta clonotypes restricted by HLA-C dominated the ex vivo response.

This clonotype was seen at least ten times. Its antigen is as yet unknown. Germline V CDR1 and CDR2: SGHAT, FQNNGV. V was clipped by 4 bases and J by 5 bases, with 18 bases between them. This CDR3 contains 15 residues. This sequence joins TRBV11-2 and TRBJ2-7, with D possibly matching TRBD1 (6 bases). The sequencing sample was made of CD8+ T cells from PBMCs. This receptor was obtained from a human donor in good health (CMV status not recorded). Some clones in this sample may be carry-over from other donors' samples. DNA of the CDR3: TGTGCCAGCAGCTGGCTTTCCGGGACAATGAACGAGCAGTACTTC. Translating it yields CASSWLSGTMNEQYF.